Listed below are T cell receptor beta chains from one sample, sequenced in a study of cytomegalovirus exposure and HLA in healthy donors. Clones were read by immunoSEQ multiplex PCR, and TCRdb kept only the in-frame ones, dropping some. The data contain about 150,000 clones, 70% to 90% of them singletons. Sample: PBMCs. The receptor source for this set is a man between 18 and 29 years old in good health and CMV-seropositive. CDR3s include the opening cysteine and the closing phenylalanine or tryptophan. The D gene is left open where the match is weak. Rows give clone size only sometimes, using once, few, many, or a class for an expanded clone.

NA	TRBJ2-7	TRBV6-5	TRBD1	CASSYLTGTGGEQYF	TGTGCCAGCAGTTACCTGACAGGGACAGGTGGCGAGCAGTACTTC
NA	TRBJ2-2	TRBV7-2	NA	CASSPDSAGELFF	TGTGCCAGCAGCCCGGACTCTGCCGGGGAGCTGTTTTTT
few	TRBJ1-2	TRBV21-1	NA	CASSQQGDYGYTF	TGTGCCAGCAGCCAACAGGGGGACTATGGCTACACCTTC
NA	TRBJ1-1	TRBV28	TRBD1	CASSPFRGRRAETEAFF	TGTGCCAGCTCCCCCTTCAGGGGGCGGAGGGCGGAGACTGAAGCTTTCTTT
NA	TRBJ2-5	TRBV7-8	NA	CASSGHRDPTASGLETQYF	TGTGCCAGCAGCGGACACAGGGACCCCACGGCTAGTGGGTTAGAGACCCAGTACTTC
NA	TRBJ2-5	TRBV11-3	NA	CASSSTSYETQYF	TGTGCCAGCAGCTCGACATCCTACGAGACCCAGTACTTC
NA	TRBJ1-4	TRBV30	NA	CAWSGGQLKLFF	TGTGCCTGGAGTGGAGGCCAGCTAAAACTGTTTTTT
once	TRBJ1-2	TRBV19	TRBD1	CASSAQGYYGYTF	TGTGCCAGTAGCGCACAGGGGTACTATGGCTACACCTTC
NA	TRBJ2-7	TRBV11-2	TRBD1	CASRSPGQGFFEQYF	TGTGCCAGCAGATCACCGGGACAGGGGTTTTTCGAGCAGTACTTC
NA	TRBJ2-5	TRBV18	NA	CASSPGAGYQETQYF	TGTGCCAGCTCACCGGGCGCTGGATACCAAGAGACCCAGTACTTC
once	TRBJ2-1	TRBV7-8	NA	CASSQNRDSRQFF	TGTGCCAGCAGCCAGAACCGGGACTCAAGGCAGTTCTTC
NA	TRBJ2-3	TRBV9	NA	CASRSKQADTQYF	TGTGCCAGCAGATCTAAACAGGCAGATACGCAGTATTTT
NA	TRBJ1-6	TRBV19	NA	CASSIERGNSPLHF	TGTGCCAGTAGTATAGAAAGAGGTAATTCACCCCTCCACTTT
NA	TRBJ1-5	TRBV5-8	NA	CASSLVYSNQPQHF	TGTGCCAGCAGCTTGGTATATAGCAATCAGCCCCAGCATTTT
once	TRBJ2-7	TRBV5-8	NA	CASSLGYSYEQYF	TGTGCCAGCAGCTTGGGTTATTCCTACGAGCAGTACTTC
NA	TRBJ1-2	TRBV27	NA	CASSFSGGAGGYTF	TGTGCCAGTAGTTTCTCCGGCGGGGCTGGGGGCTACACCTTC
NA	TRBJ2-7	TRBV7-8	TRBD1	CASSPGTAPSYEQYF	TGTGCCAGCAGCCCCGGGACAGCCCCCTCCTACGAGCAGTACTTC
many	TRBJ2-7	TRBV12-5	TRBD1	CASGRTGLSYEQYF	TGTGCTAGTGGCCGGACAGGGCTCTCCTACGAGCAGTACTTC
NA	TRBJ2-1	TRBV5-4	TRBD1	CASSQGTGLWGEQFF	TGTGCCAGCAGCCAAGGGACAGGGCTTTGGGGTGAGCAGTTCTTC
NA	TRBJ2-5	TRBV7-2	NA	CASSLSPPGWETQYF	TGTGCCAGCAGCTTAAGCCCACCGGGATGGGAGACCCAGTACTTC
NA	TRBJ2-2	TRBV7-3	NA	CASSPGAIGTGELFF	TGTGCCAGCAGCCCGGGAGCAATCGGGACCGGGGAGCTGTTTTTT
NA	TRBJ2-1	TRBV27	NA	CASSPSTTSYNEQFF	TGTGCCAGCAGTCCCTCGACTACCTCCTACAATGAGCAGTTCTTC
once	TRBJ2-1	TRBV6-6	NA	CASSGSGYNEQFF	TGTGCCAGCAGTGGGTCAGGCTACAATGAGCAGTTCTTC
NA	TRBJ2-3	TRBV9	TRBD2	CASSSGGTDTQYF	TGTGCCAGCAGCAGCGGGGGCACAGATACGCAGTATTTT
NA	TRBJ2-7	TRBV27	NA	CACGPGVPYEQYF	TGTGCCTGCGGACCGGGGGTTCCTTACGAGCAGTACTTC
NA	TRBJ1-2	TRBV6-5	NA	CASSLYRDAYGYTF	TGTGCCAGCAGTCTTTACAGGGACGCCTATGGCTACACCTTC
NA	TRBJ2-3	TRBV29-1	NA	CSVVVGVHSTDTQYF	TGCAGCGTTGTGGTAGGGGTCCATAGCACAGATACGCAGTATTTT
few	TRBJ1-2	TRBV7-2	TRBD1	CASSPQGDNYGYTF	TGTGCCAGCAGTCCACAGGGGGACAACTATGGCTACACCTTC
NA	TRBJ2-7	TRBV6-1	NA	CASSPPGEQYF	TGTGCCAGCAGTCCTCCGGGGGAGCAGTACTTC
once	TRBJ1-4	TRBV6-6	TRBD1	CASSYGQGREKLFF	TGTGCCAGCAGTTACGGACAGGGACGGGAAAAACTGTTTTTT
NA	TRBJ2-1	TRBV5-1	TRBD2	CASSPRGTNYNEQFF	TGCGCCAGCAGCCCGCGGGGGACCAACTACAATGAGCAGTTCTTC
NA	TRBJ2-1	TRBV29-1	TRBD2	CSVDGRSGNEQFF	TGCAGCGTTGACGGGAGGTCCGGAAATGAGCAGTTCTTC
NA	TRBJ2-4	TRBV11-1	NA	CASSLELGNIQYF	TGTGCCAGCAGCTTAGAACTAGGAAACATTCAGTACTTC
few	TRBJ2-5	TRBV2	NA	CASRRDRETQYF	TGTGCCAGCAGGCGGGATCGAGAGACCCAGTACTTC
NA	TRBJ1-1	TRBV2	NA	CASSESARGSMNTEAFF	TGTGCCAGCAGTGAGTCGGCAAGGGGGTCTATGAACACTGAAGCTTTCTTT
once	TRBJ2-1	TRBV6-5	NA	CASSYSDGDNEQFF	TGTGCCAGCAGTTATTCCGACGGAGACAATGAGCAGTTCTTC
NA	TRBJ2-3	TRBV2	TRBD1	CASRGDRASTDTQYF	TGTGCCAGCAGAGGGGACAGGGCGAGCACAGATACGCAGTATTTT
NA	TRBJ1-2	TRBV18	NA	CASSPPLGQGSGHGYTF	TGTGCCAGCTCACCACCACTCGGCCAGGGAAGTGGGCATGGCTACACCTTC
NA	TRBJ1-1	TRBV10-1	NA	CANPQGNTEAFF	TGCGCCAACCCACAGGGGAACACTGAAGCTTTCTTT
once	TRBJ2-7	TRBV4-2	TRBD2	CAGSQVGSGSYEQYF	TGTGCCGGCAGCCAAGTAGGTAGCGGGTCCTACGAGCAGTACTTC
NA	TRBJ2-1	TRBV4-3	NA	CASSQDYGGLTYNEQFF	TGCGCCAGCAGCCAAGATTACGGGGGATTGACATACAATGAGCAGTTCTTC
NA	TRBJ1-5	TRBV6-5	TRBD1	CASSSGQGGNQPQHF	TGTGCCAGCAGTTCGGGACAGGGCGGCAATCAGCCCCAGCATTTT
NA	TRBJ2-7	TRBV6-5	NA	CASSRQSDGDEQYF	TGTGCCAGCAGTCGCCAAAGCGATGGAGACGAGCAGTACTTC
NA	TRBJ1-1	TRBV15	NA	CATSSGNRGSTEAFF	TGTGCCACCAGCAGCGGAAATCGGGGGAGCACTGAAGCTTTCTTT
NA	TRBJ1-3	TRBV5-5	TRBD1	CASSFVDRGTGNTIYF	TGTGCCAGCAGCTTTGTTGACAGGGGGACTGGAAACACCATATATTTT
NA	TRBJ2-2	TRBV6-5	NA	CASSYEDTGELFF	TGTGCCAGCAGTTACGAGGACACCGGGGAGCTGTTTTTT
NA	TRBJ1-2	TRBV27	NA	CASSPGERYGYTF	TGTGCCAGCAGCCCGGGGGAGCGCTATGGCTACACCTTC
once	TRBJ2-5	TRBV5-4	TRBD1	CASSANRGLVRETQYF	TGTGCCAGCAGCGCGAACAGGGGGCTCGTGAGGGAGACCCAGTACTTC
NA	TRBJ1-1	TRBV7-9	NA	CASSSKTVDTEAFF	TGTGCCAGCAGCTCTAAGACAGTGGACACTGAAGCTTTCTTT
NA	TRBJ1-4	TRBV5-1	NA	CASSSGRGSATNEKLFF	TGCGCCAGCAGCTCCGGACGAGGGTCTGCAACTAATGAAAAACTGTTTTTT